The 24 T cell receptor beta chains reported below all come from one sample, sequenced in a study of T cells in Graves' hyperthyroidism and ophthalmopathy. Amplification of TCR beta CDR3 regions used RNA as the template. The TCR CDR3 was amplified in a first-round RT-PCR using the HTBI primer set. Via MiXCR, TCRdb re-called the multiplex PCR reads, giving one row per CDR3 protein. The sample lists hundreds of thousands of distinct CDR3 sequences, roughly 40% occurring once. Sequencing was performed on blood. These receptors came from a man aged 18 to 30 with Graves' hyperthyroidism.

This clonotype was seen repeatedly, ten times or more. The chain carries TRBV15 and TRBJ2-5; 7 bases are shared with TRBD1. Per the germline V gene, CDR1 is LNHNV and CDR2 is YYDKDF (reference sequence). The CDR3 contains 14 residues. V lost 3 bases, J lost 3 bases, and 4 bases stayed unmatched. CDR3 nucleotides: TGTGCCACCAGCAGGCCGGGGACAGAAGAGACCCAGTACTTC. Residues: CATSRPGTEETQYF. The variable domain in full, with the rest retrieved from reference TRBV15 and TRBJ2-5, is DAMVIQNPRYQVTQFGKPVTLSCSQTLNHNVMYWYQQKSSQAPKLLFHYYDKDFNNEADTPDNFQSRRPNTSFCFLDIRSPGLGDTAMYLCATSRPGTEETQYFGPGTRLLVL.

This clonotype was seen at least ten times. This rearrangement joins TRBV19 to TRBJ1-1; D possibly corresponds to TRBD1 (5 bases). Per the germline V gene, CDR1 is LNHDA and CDR2 is SQIVND (reference sequence). V lost 5 bases and J lost 7, with 11 bases in between. CDR3 length equals 12 residues. This CDR3 is CASSHAQGEAFF. For the CDR3, the DNA is TGTGCCAGTAGTCACGCGCAGGGTGAAGCTTTCTTT.

This clonotype has more than one count but fewer than ten. The rearrangement links TRBV7-2 to TRBJ2-5; D unclear. This CDR3 has 14 residues. The germline CDR1 and CDR2 sequences are SGHTA and FQGNSA. V dropped 5 bases and J dropped 4 bases, with 14 bases sitting between them. This CDR3 is CASSPPYGGETQYF. CDR3 nucleotides: TGTGCCAGCAGCCCCCCCTATGGCGGAGAGACCCAGTACTTC. Full variable domain (rest looked up from reference TRBV7-2 and TRBJ2-5): GAGVSQSPSNKVTEKGKDVELRCDPISGHTALYWYRQSLGQGLEFLIYFQGNSAPDKSGLPSDRFSAERTGGSVSTLTIQRTQQEDSAVYLCASSPPYGGETQYFGPGTRLLVL.

Only a few counts were recorded for this clonotype. The genes are TRBV13 and TRBJ1-1, with D possibly being TRBD1 (6 bases). Germline V gene data show CDR1 as PRHDT and CDR2 as FYEKMQ (reference sequence). With 5 bases removed from V and 7 bases from J, the gap between germline ends came to 17 bases. The length of the CDR3 is 14 residues. This CDR3 reads CASSVQGAGGEAFF. Written as DNA, the CDR3 is TGTGCCAGCAGCGTACAGGGCGCGGGCGGTGAAGCTTTCTTT.

V and J are TRBV19 and TRBJ1-2; 7 bases fit TRBD1. J was trimmed by 1 base and V by 4 bases; bases with no gene match: 6. This CDR3 has 15 residues. From germline, CDR1 is LNHDA and CDR2 SQIVND (reference sequence). This CDR3 reads CASSKGALYNYGYTF. CDR3 sequence (DNA): TGTGCCAGTAGTAAGGGGGCCTTGTATAACTATGGCTACACCTTC.

This clonotype was picked up many times. Here the CDR3 DNA reads TGTGCCACCAGTGATGCTACAGGGAGCTACGAGCAGTACTTC. As protein: CATSDATGSYEQYF. The rearrangement uses TRBV24-1 and TRBJ2-7; a possible D gene is TRBD1 (6 bases). This CDR3 spans 14 amino acids. The V end was cut by 3 bases, the J end by 3 bases, with 11 bases between. From germline, CDR1 is KGHDR and CDR2 SFDVKD.

This chain links TRBV7-2 with TRBJ1-5; no clear D. The CDR3 runs to 15 residues. V gave up 3 bases and J gave up 5 bases, with 14 bases separating them. From germline, CDR1 is SGHTA and CDR2 FQGNSA. CDR3 in amino acids: CASSFEARRDQPQHF. CDR3 in DNA: TGTGCCAGCAGCTTCGAGGCGAGACGAGATCAGCCCCAGCATTTT. The full variable domain, with the rest looked up from reference TRBV7-2 and TRBJ1-5, is GAGVSQSPSNKVTEKGKDVELRCDPISGHTALYWYRQSLGQGLEFLIYFQGNSAPDKSGLPSDRFSAERTGGSVSTLTIQRTQQEDSAVYLCASSFEARRDQPQHFGDGTRLSIL.

This clonotype has just a few counts. The genes are TRBV10-3 and TRBJ1-1; D may be TRBD1 (6 bases). Germline CDR1 and CDR2: ENHRY and SYGVKD. Trimming removed 0 bases at V and 6 bases at J, with 11 bases between. This CDR3 region has 14 residues. CDR3 DNA sequence: TGTGCCATCAGTGAGTCCCTCGGACAGCCTGAAGCTTTCTTT. Residues: CAISESLGQPEAFF.

This clonotype was seen a single time. This chain joins TRBV20-1 and TRBJ2-5; D might be TRBD1 or TRBD2, each matching 5 bases. V lost 2 bases and J 8 bases, leaving 12 bases between the germline ends. Looked up from germline, CDR1 is DFQATT and CDR2 is SNEGSKA (reference sequence). The CDR3 is 12 amino acids. The CDR3 protein is CSARQMRGTQYF. DNA for the CDR3: TGCAGTGCTAGACAGATGAGGGGAACCCAGTACTTC.

This clonotype has just a few counts. This chain joins TRBV5-6 and TRBJ2-5; D remains unclear. This CDR3 has 14 residues. The V gene lost 3 bases and the J gene lost 5 bases, with 14 bases spanning the gap. In germline, CDR1 is SGHDT, CDR2 YYEEEE. In DNA, the CDR3 is TGTGCCAGCAGCTACGCCCGGAATGGGGAGACCCAGTACTTC. Translating gives CASSYARNGETQYF.

The V call is TRBV11-1, the J call TRBJ1-2, with 8 bases identical to TRBD1. The CDR3 has 16 residues. V lost 6 bases and J lost 4; bases outside the gene matches: 13. In germline, CDR1 is SGHAT, CDR2 FQDESV (reference sequence). The CDR3 DNA follows: TGTGCCAGCAGTGCCTCCCGTGCAGGGGGCCTCTATGGCTACACCTTC. It translates to CASSASRAGGLYGYTF.

This chain uses TRBV2 with TRBJ1-6, with D possibly TRBD1 on 6 matching bases. V was cut by 2 bases and J by 7 bases, with 12 bases left in between. This CDR3 spans 15 amino acids. Germline V gives CDR1 SNHLY, CDR2 FYNNEI. The DNA for the CDR3 is TGTGCCAGCAGTGAAACAGGGACCCTAAATTCACCCCTCCACTTT. Protein product: CASSETGTLNSPLHF.

The chain is built from TRBV13 and TRBJ1-1; D perhaps matches TRBD1 (5 bases). Trimming left V 5 bases short and J 0 bases short, with 13 bases between. CDR1 is PRHDT and CDR2 is FYEKMQ in the germline V gene (reference sequence). The CDR3 contains 15 residues. The CDR3 here is CASSIHRNMNTEAFF. In DNA form, the CDR3 reads TGTGCCAGCAGCATTCACAGGAATATGAACACTGAAGCTTTCTTT.

This clonotype was observed a few times. This chain links TRBV4-3 with TRBJ2-7, with 9 positions matching TRBD1. Germline CDR1 is LGHNA and CDR2 is YSLEER. The CDR3 has 15 amino acids. V shed 4 bases and J 6 bases; nucleotides not matched to a gene: 10. The CDR3 DNA reads TGCGCCAGCAGCCGCACCGGGACAGGGAGGGGCGAGCAGTACTTC. As protein: CASSRTGTGRGEQYF.

This clonotype has a count of ten or more. The chain recombines TRBV7-9 with TRBJ2-5; unclear D gene. Germline CDR1 is SEHNR and CDR2 is FQNEAQ (reference sequence). Deletions cut 5 bases from V and 9 bases from J, with 10 bases between. The CDR3 length is 11 residues. The CDR3 DNA sequence: TGTGCCAGCAGCCCTCTGGTAGCCCAGTACTTC. This gives the protein CASSPLVAQYF.

This clonotype was counted at least ten times. The chain uses TRBV25-1 and TRBJ1-6, with D maybe TRBD1 (5 bases). V was trimmed by 6 bases and J by 5 bases, leaving 17 bases between them. Germline values: CDR1 MGHDK, CDR2 SYGVNS. There are 16 residues in the CDR3. CDR3 bases: TGTGCCAGCAGCCAAGGGGCAGGGTGGAATAATTCACCCCTCCACTTT. This encodes CASSQGAGWNNSPLHF.

This clonotype has just one count. Its ends do not fully match the called genes, so a read error is possible. This sequence joins TRBV5-1 and TRBJ2-7; D call uncertain. CDR3 size: 14 residues. CDR1 is SGHRS, CDR2 YFSETQ, per germline. The CDR3 region has the DNA TGTGCCAGCAGCTATCGGACCGGCTCCTACGAGCAGTACTTC. As protein: CASSYRTGSYEQYF.

This clonotype was recorded at least ten times. As DNA, the CDR3 is TGTGCCGAGGCGGCGGGGGAGGGACTTGGCTACACCTTC. It specifies CAEAAGEGLGYTF. The rearrangement links TRBV11-2 to TRBJ1-2, with D maybe TRBD1 (5 bases). From germline, CDR1 is SGHAT and CDR2 FQNNGV. The CDR3 has 13 amino acids. Trimming pared 11 bases from V and 7 bases from J, leaving 20 bases between. The whole variable domain, filled in from reference TRBV11-2 and TRBJ1-2, reads EAGVAQSPRYKIIEKRQSVAFWCNPISGHATLYWYQQILGQGPKLLIQFQNNGVVDDSQLPKDRFSAERLKGVDSTLKIQPAKLEDSAVYLCAEAAGEGLGYTFGSGTRLTVV.

This clonotype has ten or more counts. The rearrangement joins TRBV2 to TRBJ1-1; weak D call: TRBD1 (6 bases). The CDR3 has 11 amino acids. Germline V gene lookup returns CDR1 SNHLY and CDR2 FYNNEI. Trimming shortened V by 8 bases and J by 8 bases, and 12 bases separated the two germline ends. The CDR3 nucleotides are TGTGCCAGCTGGGGGGGCGCAGAAGCTTTCTTT. Its protein is CASWGGAEAFF. Based on the CDR3 plus reference TRBV2 and TRBJ1-1, the full variable domain is EPEVTQTPSHQVTQMGQEVILRCVPISNHLYFYWYRQILGQKVEFLVSFYNNEISEKSEIFDDQFSVERPDGSNFTLKIRSTKLEDSAMYFCASWGGAEAFFGQGTRLTVV.

This clonotype has just a few counts. DNA for the CDR3: TGCAGTGCTAGAGACAGTTATAATTCACCCCTCCACTTT. Protein sequence: CSARDSYNSPLHF. The chain recombines TRBV20-1 with TRBJ1-6; D gene unclear. The germline V and J ends were trimmed by 0 bases and 4 bases, with 4 bases remaining between them. CDR1 and CDR2 from the germline V gene are DFQATT and SNEGSKA (reference sequence). This CDR3 comprises 13 residues.

The CDR3, as DNA: TGCGCCAGCGGCGAACAGACCTTGAACACTGAAGCTTTCTTT. This translates into CASGEQTLNTEAFF. The chain couples TRBV5-1 to TRBJ1-1; D is undetermined. The CDR3 has 14 residues. The germline CDR1 and CDR2 sequences are SGHRS and YFSETQ. Trimming stripped 7 bases from V and 0 bases from J, with 13 bases between.

This clonotype was counted only a few times. This rearrangement joins TRBV10-3 to TRBJ2-7; the match to TRBD1 covers 7 bases. The CDR3 totals 13 residues. Per germline, CDR1 ENHRY and CDR2 SYGVKD. Trimming removed 10 bases from V and 3 bases from J; junction bases left unmatched: 9. CDR3 amino acids: CASRDSSGYEQYF. CDR3 nucleotide sequence: TGTGCCAGCAGGGACAGCTCGGGCTACGAGCAGTACTTC.

This clonotype was seen ten or more times. The chain joins TRBV29-1 to TRBJ1-1, with TRBD1 as a possible D gene (5 bases). V was shortened by 7 bases and J by 10 bases, with 13 bases between the two germline ends. The germline CDR1 and CDR2 sequences are SQVTM and ANQGSEA. This CDR3 spans 10 amino acids. CDR3 sequence: CSAGPGTAFF. CDR3 nucleotide sequence: TGCAGCGCCGGCCCAGGGACAGCTTTCTTT. Together with reference TRBV29-1 and TRBJ1-1, the CDR3 gives the full variable domain: SAVISQKPSRDICQRGTSLTIQCQVDSQVTMMFWYRQQPGQSLTLIATANQGSEATYESGFVIDKFPISRPNLTFSTLTVSNMSPEDSSIYLCSAGPGTAFFGQGTRLTVV.

For the CDR3, the DNA is TGCGCCAGCAACTTCCCCGGGACACCCGAAGCTTTCTTT. Its protein product is CASNFPGTPEAFF. V gene TRBV5-1 combines with J gene TRBJ1-1, with a tentative D call TRBD1 (6 bases). CDR3 length equals 13 residues. CDR1 is SGHRS and CDR2 is YFSETQ in the germline V gene. V lost 6 bases and J 8 bases, leaving 17 bases between the germline ends.